Each of the 15 T cell receptor beta chains below was sequenced from the same sample in a study of shared clonotypes between healthy human individuals. Repertoires were generated with immunoSEQ multiplex PCR, while TCRdb's copy carries only in-frame clones and drops some. The table shows approximately 330,000 clones, with around 67% occurring only once. Specimen: memory CD4+ T cells sorted from blood. The subset is: CD45RA-negative fraction. These receptors were collected from a man younger than 45 in good health.

V usage is TRBV5-4 and J usage is TRBJ2-7; a possible D gene is TRBD1 (5 bases). CDR3 length: 15 residues. The germline V gene has CDR1 SGHNT and CDR2 YYREEE (reference sequence). V was trimmed by 0 bases and J by 3 bases, leaving 13 bases between them. The DNA for the CDR3 is TGTGCCAGCAGCTTGGGACAGAGACTCGACTACGAGCAGTACTTC. This translates into CASSLGQRLDYEQYF.

V is TRBV6-1 and J is TRBJ2-1; no clear D gene. V was shortened by 2 bases and J by 9 bases, with 5 bases between the two germline ends. The CDR3 contains 11 residues. In germline, CDR1 is MNHNS, CDR2 SASEGT. The CDR3 DNA is TGTGCCAGCAGTGAATTTGGTGAGCAGTTCTTC. It codes for CASSEFGEQFF.

The chain uses TRBV18 and TRBJ2-7; possibly TRBD2 for D (6 bases). CDR1 and CDR2 (germline): KGHSH, LQKENI. This CDR3 has 14 residues. The ends were cut back, 2 bases at V and 9 bases at J, with 17 bases in the middle. The CDR3 sequence is CASSPAGTFIAQYF. In DNA form, the CDR3 reads TGTGCCAGCTCACCAGCGGGGACTTTTATCGCGCAGTACTTC.

The chain links TRBV9 to TRBJ1-1; perhaps TRBD1 as D (5 bases). V shed 4 bases and J shed 0 bases, with 16 bases lying between them. The CDR3 runs to 16 residues. The germline CDR1 and CDR2 sequences are SGDLS and YYNGEE. CDR3 in amino acids: CASSPRQRGLNTEAFF. DNA for the CDR3: TGTGCCAGCAGCCCGAGACAGCGAGGGTTGAACACTGAAGCTTTCTTT.

The rearrangement joins TRBV6-4 to TRBJ1-2; D not resolved. Per germline, CDR1 MRHNA and CDR2 SNTAGT. The CDR3 totals 11 residues. V was trimmed by 4 bases and J by 8 bases, leaving 8 bases between them. The CDR3 loop is CASSVPRGYTF. The CDR3 DNA reads as TGTGCCAGCAGTGTTCCAAGAGGCTACACCTTC.

The rearrangement uses TRBV7-2 and TRBJ2-3; 7 bases align to TRBD2. CDR1 is SGHTA and CDR2 is FQGNSA in the germline V gene. This CDR3 region has 13 residues. V shed 3 bases and J 6 bases; nucleotides not matched to a gene: 3. This CDR3 is CASSFSGRDTQYF. CDR3 coding DNA: TGTGCCAGCAGCTTCTCCGGGAGGGATACGCAGTATTTT.

The chain is built from TRBV7-6 and TRBJ2-3, with 9 bases that match TRBD1. Losses at the gene ends were 1 base for V and 4 bases for J; bases not matched to a gene: 3. This CDR3 comprises 15 residues. From germline, CDR1 is SGHVS and CDR2 FNYEAQ. As DNA, the CDR3 is TGTGCCAGCAGCTTAGGGGACAGGGACTCAGATACGCAGTATTTT. It encodes CASSLGDRDSDTQYF.

This chain joins TRBV19 and TRBJ2-3; possibly TRBD2 for D (6 bases). This CDR3 region has 14 residues. The V end was cut by 3 bases, the J end by 4 bases, with 11 bases between. The germline gives CDR1 LNHDA, CDR2 SQIVND (reference sequence). The CDR3: CASSIFREPDTQYF. The CDR3 region has the DNA TGTGCCAGTAGTATTTTCCGGGAGCCAGATACGCAGTATTTT.

This rearrangement joins TRBV7-9 to TRBJ2-3; unclear D gene. The germline V gene has CDR1 SEHNR and CDR2 FQNEAQ (reference sequence). The length of the CDR3 is 12 residues. Trimming removed 5 bases at V and 6 bases at J, with 9 bases between. The CDR3 DNA follows: TGTGCCAGCAGCCTTTTCCAGGATACGCAGTATTTT. Translating it yields CASSLFQDTQYF.

A remark on this clone: The sample has other DNA sequences that encode this CDR3 too. The chain couples TRBV28 to TRBJ1-5; TRBD1 matches at 8 bases. CDR3 length: 13 residues. V was clipped by 6 bases and J by 4 bases; unmatched bases: 2. CDR1 and CDR2 from the germline V gene are MDHEN and SYDVKM. Here the CDR3 DNA reads TGTGCCAGCAGGGACAGGGATAATCAGCCCCAGCATTTT. Translated, it gives CASRDRDNQPQHF.

The CDR3 bases are TGCGCCAGCAGCGTAGGACTAGCGGGAGTGAATGAGCAGTTCTTC. Translation gives CASSVGLAGVNEQFF. The chain carries TRBV5-1 and TRBJ2-1; TRBD2 agrees at 13 bases. CDR1 and CDR2 from the germline V gene are SGHRS and YFSETQ. CDR3 length equals 15 residues. V lost 4 bases and J lost 7; bases outside the gene matches: 5.

This rearrangement joins TRBV6-5 to TRBJ1-1; 9 positions agree with TRBD1. CDR3 length: 14 residues. J was trimmed by 6 bases and V by 6 bases; bases with no gene match: 8. Germline V lookup: CDR1 MNHEY, CDR2 SVGAGI. CDR3 sequence reads: CASRNRGLLSEAFF. The CDR3 coding sequence is TGTGCCAGCAGAAACAGGGGGCTGTTATCTGAAGCTTTCTTT.

This clone was counted between two and nine times. V is TRBV7-8 and J is TRBJ2-7; D is unclear. Germline loops: CDR1 SGHVS, CDR2 FQNEAQ. The CDR3 consists of 16 residues. The V and J ends lost 1 base and 6 bases respectively, with 19 bases between them. CDR3 loop: CASSLGGFRIPSEQYF. The DNA of the CDR3 is TGTGCCAGCAGCTTAGGAGGTTTTAGGATCCCATCCGAGCAGTACTTC. Variable domain in full (rest from reference TRBV7-8 and TRBJ2-7): GAGVSQSPRYKVAKRGQDVALRCDPISGHVSLFWYQQALGQGPEFLTYFQNEAQLDKSGLPSDRFFAERPEGSVSTLKIQRTQQEDSAVYLCASSLGGFRIPSEQYFGPGTRLTVT.

V is TRBV18 and J is TRBJ2-3; TRBD2 might be the D (6 bases). In germline, CDR1 is KGHSH, CDR2 LQKENI. There are 16 residues in the CDR3. V was pared by 5 bases and J by 6 bases, with 21 bases between. The CDR3 protein is CASSTEGPGERDTQYF. DNA for the CDR3: TGTGCCAGCTCAACGGAAGGACCGGGAGAGAGGGATACGCAGTATTTT.

CDR3 in amino acids: CASSSDRGPGQPQHF. In DNA, the CDR3 is TGTGCCAGCAGCTCGGACAGGGGGCCGGGTCAGCCCCAGCATTTT. The J gene is TRBJ1-5, the V gene TRBV7-9, with 11 nucleotides matching TRBD1. The CDR3 consists of 15 residues. CDR1 and CDR2 from the germline V gene are SEHNR and FQNEAQ (reference sequence). V gave up 4 bases and J gave up 6 bases; unmatched junction bases: 5.